The 32 T cell receptor beta chains in this list originate from one sample, sequenced in a study of T cells in localized non-small cell lung cancer. Using immunoSEQ multiplex PCR, the repertoire was profiled, and TCRdb retains in-frame clones only, with some absent. In the table there are 25,000 to 30,000 clones, 92% of which are singletons. Specimen: peripheral blood mononuclear cells, collected before any cancer treatment. These receptors were taken from a woman aged 35-75 years with stage III lung adenocarcinoma.

This rearrangement joins TRBV19 to TRBJ2-1; 7 bases are a match to TRBD2. CDR3 length: 14 residues. From germline, CDR1 is LNHDA and CDR2 SQIVND (reference sequence). The V and J ends lost 7 bases and 0 bases, in that order; junction bases with no gene match: 3. CDR3 region: CASKGGSSYNEQFF. The CDR3 nucleotides are TGTGCCAGTAAGGGCGGGAGCTCCTACAATGAGCAGTTCTTC. The whole variable domain, remainder taken from reference TRBV19 and TRBJ2-1, is DGGITQSPKYLFRKEGQNVTLSCEQNLNHDAMYWYRQDPGQGLRLIYYSQIVNDFQKGDIAEGYSVSREKKESFPLTVTSAQKNPTAFYLCASKGGSSYNEQFFGPGTRLTVL.

The chain joins TRBV28 to TRBJ2-5; 9 bases match TRBD1. The CDR3 covers 15 residues. From germline, CDR1 is MDHEN and CDR2 SYDVKM. The V gene end was trimmed by 5 bases and the J gene end by 2 bases; junction bases not matched to a gene: 6. The CDR3 spells CASSETGGRQETQYF. Here the CDR3 DNA reads TGTGCCAGCAGTGAGACAGGGGGAAGGCAAGAGACCCAGTACTTC.

V usage is TRBV30 and J usage is TRBJ1-2, with 8 bases that match TRBD1. Germline lookup yields CDR1 GTSNPN and CDR2 SVGIG (reference sequence). J was trimmed by 2 bases and V by 1 base; bases with no gene match: 0. The CDR3 spans 13 residues. CDR3 nucleotide sequence: TGTGCCTGGAGTGGACAGGGGAACTATGGCTACACCTTC. Its translation: CAWSGQGNYGYTF.

J is TRBJ2-1 and V is TRBV7-9; 8 bases are shared with TRBD2. CDR3 size: 19 residues. In germline, CDR1 is SEHNR, CDR2 FQNEAQ (reference sequence). V lost 0 bases and J lost 0; bases outside the gene matches: 10. This CDR3 reads CASSLAGSGEWNSYNEQFF. The DNA for the CDR3 is TGTGCCAGCAGCTTAGCTGGTAGCGGGGAATGGAACTCCTACAATGAGCAGTTCTTC.

The CDR3 DNA is TGCGCCAGCAGCCTTGGGACAGGGGGCCTGGAGGTTGCTAATGAAAAACTGTTTTTT. The encoded protein is CASSLGTGGLEVANEKLFF. J is TRBJ1-4 and V is TRBV5-1, with TRBD1 matching over 12 bases. V lost 4 bases and J lost 3; bases outside the gene matches: 13. This CDR3 spans 19 amino acids. Germline CDR1 SGHRS, CDR2 YFSETQ.

The chain uses TRBV25-1 and TRBJ2-1, with unresolved D. The length of the CDR3 is 13 residues. The V and J ends lost 5 bases and 0 bases respectively, with 5 bases between them. CDR1 and CDR2 (germline): MGHDK, SYGVNS. Here the CDR3 DNA reads TGTGCCAGCAGTCCGTTCTCCTACAATGAGCAGTTCTTC. This codes for CASSPFSYNEQFF.

The chain recombines TRBV6-5 with TRBJ2-1; 7 positions match TRBD2. The CDR3 has 15 residues. In germline, CDR1 is MNHEY, CDR2 SVGAGI. J gave up 6 bases and V 5 bases, and 10 bases lay outside the gene matches. This CDR3 reads CASSRKREGRNEQFF. DNA for the CDR3: TGTGCCAGCAGTCGCAAGCGGGAAGGGCGCAATGAGCAGTTCTTC.

The chain employs TRBV6-1 and TRBJ2-2; 8 bases line up with TRBD1. The CDR3 contains 13 residues. The germline V gene encodes CDR1 MNHNS and CDR2 SASEGT. V dropped 10 bases and J dropped 0; count of bases not matched to a gene: 1. The CDR3 sequence is CATRGPNTGELFF. CDR3 DNA: TGTGCCACCAGGGGGCCGAACACCGGGGAGCTGTTTTTT.

The chain combines TRBV2 with TRBJ2-7; D is possibly TRBD1 or TRBD2 (6 bases each). This CDR3 spans 15 amino acids. The V end lost 2 bases, the J end lost 5 bases, and 16 bases lay between the germline ends. Germline loops: CDR1 SNHLY, CDR2 FYNNEI. CDR3 DNA: TGTGCCAGCAGTGAATTACAGGGAGGTCAGAACGAGCAGTACTTC. Translation gives CASSELQGGQNEQYF.

This sequence joins TRBV10-1 and TRBJ2-7; 10 nucleotides agree with TRBD1. The ends lost 4 bases at V and 3 bases at J; junction bases unmatched: 12. This CDR3 spans 17 amino acids. The germline CDR1 and CDR2 sequences are WNHNN and SYGVQD (reference sequence). The CDR3 coding sequence is TGCGCCAGCAGTGCTCGACTGGGACAGGGGAATGGCTACGAGCAGTACTTC. Its translation: CASSARLGQGNGYEQYF.

The chain couples TRBV14 to TRBJ2-1; 14 bases align to TRBD2. There are 17 residues in the CDR3. With 0 bases clipped from V and 6 bases from J, the junction kept 4 bases outside the gene matches. Germline CDR1 SGHDN, CDR2 FVKESK. The CDR3 region is CASSQDIGLAGGNEQFF. CDR3 nucleotides: TGTGCCAGCAGCCAAGATATTGGACTAGCGGGAGGCAATGAGCAGTTCTTC.

This clone was observed a single time. The V gene is TRBV28, the J gene TRBJ1-1; D gene unclear. Trimming removed 2 bases at V and 7 bases at J, with 8 bases between. The CDR3 is 12 amino acids. CDR1 is MDHEN, CDR2 SYDVKM, per germline. The CDR3 is CASSLTGFEAFF. The CDR3, as DNA: TGTGCCAGCAGTTTAACGGGGTTTGAAGCTTTCTTT.

The rearrangement uses TRBV11-2 and TRBJ2-7; the D is unclear. Per the germline V gene, CDR1 is SGHAT and CDR2 is FQNNGV. This CDR3 is built from 11 residues. The V end was cut by 1 base, the J end by 10 bases, with 8 bases between. The CDR3 nucleotides are TGTGCCAGCAGCTTAGGATCCTCTCAGTACTTC. Its translation: CASSLGSSQYF.

The rearrangement links TRBV27 to TRBJ2-1, with 11 bases aligning to TRBD1. Germline CDR1 MNHEY, CDR2 SMNVEV (reference sequence). After removal of 2 bases from V and 7 bases from J, the junction contained 4 bases not matched to a gene. The CDR3 covers 15 residues. CDR3: CASSLRDRGYNEQFF. The CDR3 DNA is TGTGCCAGCAGTTTAAGGGACAGGGGGTATAATGAGCAGTTCTTC.

This rearrangement joins TRBV15 to TRBJ2-1; the D call may be TRBD1 or TRBD2 (6 bases each). The CDR3 spans 17 residues. With 2 bases removed from V and 2 bases from J, the gap between germline ends came to 16 bases. Germline CDR1 reads LNHNV; CDR2 reads YYDKDF (reference sequence). The CDR3 DNA reads TGTGCCACCAGCAGAAACGACCGGGGGCGCACCTACAATGAGCAGTTCTTC. Translated: CATSRNDRGRTYNEQFF.

CDR3 bases: TGTGCCAGCAGTGATGCGGGAGGATCCGGGGAGCTGTTTTTT. It specifies CASSDAGGSGELFF. The chain links TRBV6-5 to TRBJ2-2; 8 nucleotides align to TRBD2. V trimming: 5 bases; J trimming: 6 bases; junction bases outside the gene matches: 5. The CDR3 sequence is 14 residues long. Germline V CDR1 and CDR2: MNHEY, SVGAGI.

The V gene is TRBV29-1, the J gene TRBJ2-7, with D perhaps assigned TRBD1 or TRBD2 (5 bases each). The CDR3 spans 13 residues. The germline V gene has CDR1 SQVTM and CDR2 ANQGSEA. The V and J ends lost 7 bases and 6 bases respectively, with 19 bases between them. CDR3 region: CSGSGTQRGEQYF. As DNA, the CDR3 is TGCAGCGGCTCCGGGACCCAACGGGGCGAGCAGTACTTC.

Only one count was recorded for this clone. The chain links TRBV14 to TRBJ2-7; perhaps TRBD1 as D (6 bases). This CDR3 region has 15 residues. The V gene's germline CDR1 is SGHDN and CDR2 FVKESK. V was shortened by 3 bases and J by 4 bases, with 16 bases between the two germline ends. In DNA, the CDR3 is TGTGCCAGCAGCCAGATGGGACAAGGATGGTACGAGCAGTACTTC. Protein sequence: CASSQMGQGWYEQYF.

The chain recombines TRBV7-7 with TRBJ2-1; D uncertain. Trimming cost V 0 bases and J 0 bases, with 6 bases left between them. CDR3 length: 15 amino acids. Germline CDR1 reads SSHAT; CDR2 reads FNYEAQ (reference sequence). Here the CDR3 reads CASSLAVSSYNEQFF. The CDR3 nucleotides read TGTGCCAGCAGCTTAGCGGTTAGCTCCTACAATGAGCAGTTCTTC.

This chain links TRBV2 with TRBJ1-5; D not resolved. CDR1 SNHLY and CDR2 FYNNEI come from the germline V gene. The CDR3 runs to 16 residues. V lost 4 bases and J lost 1, with 14 bases in between. The CDR3 DNA follows: TGTGCCAGCAGTGCGTTCAGTTTAAGAAGCAATCAGCCCCAGCATTTT. This gives the protein CASSAFSLRSNQPQHF. Combining the CDR3 with reference TRBV2 and TRBJ1-5 gives the whole variable domain EPEVTQTPSHQVTQMGQEVILRCVPISNHLYFYWYRQILGQKVEFLVSFYNNEISEKSEIFDDQFSVERPDGSNFTLKIRSTKLEDSAMYFCASSAFSLRSNQPQHFGDGTRLSIL.

The CDR3 is CASSLEGESSTDTQYF. In DNA, the CDR3 is TGCGCCAGCAGCTTGGAGGGGGAATCGAGCACAGATACGCAGTATTTT. The chain has TRBV5-1 and TRBJ2-3; maybe TRBD1 (6 bases). The CDR3 contains 16 residues. Trimming left V 0 bases short and J 0 bases short, with 11 bases between. Per germline, CDR1 SGHRS and CDR2 YFSETQ.

This clone has only one observation. This chain joins TRBV2 and TRBJ2-7, with 8 bases aligning to TRBD1. Germline lookup yields CDR1 SNHLY and CDR2 FYNNEI. The trim removed 0 bases at V and 1 base at J, leaving 8 bases unmatched. The CDR3 totals 17 residues. DNA of the CDR3: TGTGCCAGCAGTGAAGCGCAGGACAGGGCCCAATCCTACGAGCAGTACTTC. This sequence encodes CASSEAQDRAQSYEQYF.

The CDR3 loop reads CASSLEGGQPQHF. The DNA of the CDR3 is TGTGCCAGCAGCTTGGAAGGGGGACAGCCCCAGCATTTT. This sequence joins TRBV7-3 and TRBJ1-5; a weak D match, TRBD1 (6 bases). V was trimmed by 3 bases and J by 7 bases, leaving 10 bases between them. This CDR3 is 13 amino acids long. Germline values: CDR1 SGHTA, CDR2 FQGTGA.

The V and J genes are TRBV5-1 and TRBJ1-4; 10 bases align to TRBD1. The CDR3 length is 14 residues. Trimming cost V 5 bases and J 8 bases; bases outside gene matches: 6. The germline V gene encodes CDR1 SGHRS and CDR2 YFSETQ. Here the CDR3 reads CASSSGTGAEKLFF. The CDR3 DNA reads as TGCGCCAGCAGTTCCGGGACAGGGGCGGAAAAACTGTTTTTT.

This rearrangement joins TRBV5-1 to TRBJ2-3, with 8 bases that match TRBD1. With 4 bases clipped from V and 2 bases from J, the junction kept 6 bases outside the gene matches. CDR1 is SGHRS and CDR2 is YFSETQ in the germline V gene. This CDR3 is built from 15 residues. The DNA of the CDR3 is TGCGCCAGCAGCCCGCAGGGGGCAACCACAGATACGCAGTATTTT. As protein: CASSPQGATTDTQYF.

This clone is a singleton in its sample. This chain connects TRBV5-8 to TRBJ1-2; 8 bases align to TRBD1. The germline CDR1 and CDR2 sequences are SGHTS and YDEGEE. The J segment lost 4 bases and the V segment lost 2 bases, leaving 7 bases of the junction unmatched. This CDR3 has 15 residues. The CDR3 DNA reads as TGTGCCAGCAGCTTAGAGGACAGGGCGGTCTATGGCTACACCTTC. Translating gives CASSLEDRAVYGYTF.

This chain uses TRBV7-9 with TRBJ2-6; D is uncertain. This CDR3 is built from 14 residues. V lost 4 bases, J lost 0 bases, and 4 bases lay in between. CDR1 SEHNR and CDR2 FQNEAQ come from the germline V gene (reference sequence). Written as DNA, the CDR3 is TGTGCCAGCAGCTCCGCCTCTGGGGCCAACGTCCTGACTTTC. Amino acids: CASSSASGANVLTF.

The chain recombines TRBV30 with TRBJ1-1; 8 positions agree with TRBD1. This CDR3 contains 13 residues. J lost 5 bases, V lost 7 bases, and 9 bases had no gene match. From germline, CDR1 is GTSNPN and CDR2 SVGIG (reference sequence). For the CDR3, the DNA is TGTGCCTACGCAGGACAGGGAGGAACTGAAGCTTTCTTT. The encoded protein is CAYAGQGGTEAFF.

As to this clone: One end of the junction is discordant with germline, which a read error may explain. This same CDR3 is encoded by further DNA sequences in the sample. The chain has TRBV18 and TRBJ1-2, with 10 bases aligning to TRBD1. The CDR3 extends over 15 amino acids. Germline CDR1 KGHSH, CDR2 LQKENI. CDR3 in amino acids: CASSPGTGVTHGYTF. Written as DNA, the CDR3 is TGTGCCAGTTCACCCGGGACAGGGGTGACCCATGGCTACACCTTC. The variable domain in full, completed from reference TRBV18 and TRBJ1-2, reads NAGVMQNPRHLVRRRGQEARLRCSPMKGHSHVYWYRQLPEEGLKFMVYLQKENIIDESGMPKERFSAEFPKEGPSILRIQQVVRGDSAAYFCASSPGTGVTHGYTFGSGTRLTVV.

CDR3 protein: CASRGFNEQFF. CDR3 DNA: TGTGCCAGCAGGGGGTTCAATGAGCAGTTCTTC. The chain recombines TRBV28 with TRBJ2-1; D not certain. This CDR3 comprises 11 residues. Germline loops: CDR1 MDHEN, CDR2 SYDVKM. Trimming left V 6 bases short and J 6 bases short, with 6 bases between.

CDR3 coding DNA: TGCGCCAGCAGTGAGGGAGGGGGTATTTACAATGAGCAGTTCTTC. Its protein is CASSEGGGIYNEQFF. The chain links TRBV10-1 to TRBJ2-1; D assignment may be TRBD1 or TRBD2 (6 bases each). V was shortened by 2 bases and J by 4 bases, with 12 bases between the two germline ends. This CDR3 has 15 residues. Looked up from germline, CDR1 is WNHNN and CDR2 is SYGVQD (reference sequence).

The rearrangement links TRBV28 to TRBJ2-1; 13 nucleotides line up with TRBD2. Germline V gives CDR1 MDHEN, CDR2 SYDVKM. The CDR3 is made up of 16 amino acids. The V segment lost 6 bases and the J segment 5 bases; nucleotides outside the gene matches: 7. CDR3 in amino acids: CASSPWTSGSHNEQFF. The DNA for the CDR3 is TGTGCCAGCAGCCCCTGGACTAGCGGGAGCCACAATGAGCAGTTCTTC.